These T cell receptor beta chains were read from a single sample in a study of blood T cell repertoires in COVID-19. The assay was immunoSEQ multiplex PCR, and TCRdb's table has in-frame clones only and misses some. The data contain approximately 120,000 clones, around three quarters of them singletons. Sequenced material: peripheral blood. All receptors derive from a man between 35 and 55 years old with active or convalescent COVID-19. Both conserved end residues are trimmed from each CDR3.

TRBJ1-2 TRBV30 AWSLTGMEGYT
TRBJ2-7 TRBV5-8 ASSPGQGGTYEQY
TRBJ2-3 TRBV5-1 ASSLAEDRLNEDTQY
TRBJ1-1 TRBV19 ASHRQGRAEAF
TRBJ2-7 TRBV6-5 ASSRQGPYEQY
TRBJ1-2 TRBV4-1 ASSLVTADGYT
TRBJ1-3 TRBV9 ASSFGTGGGNTIY
TRBJ2-1 TRBV7-9 ASSLAGLRTVYNEQF
TRBJ2-7 TRBV12-1 ASSFRGPYEQY
TRBJ1-2 TRBV12-3/TRBV12-4 ASSYQGADGYT
TRBJ2-5 TRBV7-9 ASSATLDRDGQETQY
TRBJ1-2 TRBV4-2 ASGGTGGVLANYGYT
TRBJ2-2 TRBV9 ASERGPNTGELF
TRBJ1-2 TRBV28 ASSPTTGVGVNYGYT
TRBJ2-5 TRBV6-2/TRBV6-3 ASSYKGGGLGTQY
TRBJ2-6 TRBV6-5 ASSLTGSGANVLT
TRBJ1-6 TRBV7-8 ASSLQRELNSPLH
TRBJ2-2 TRBV12-3/TRBV12-4 ASSSGVGELF
TRBJ1-1 TRBV5-1 ASSGQGASTEAF
TRBJ2-7 TRBV7-9 ASSRSKTYEQY
TRBJ1-1 TRBV27 ASGDRVISEAF
TRBJ1-1 TRBV24-1 ATSGTGQSNTEAF
TRBJ1-1 TRBV7-9 ASSSAREMNTEAF
TRBJ1-1 TRBV29-1 SPEGGLNTEAF
TRBJ2-5 TRBV14 ASSPGHGWETQY
TRBJ1-1 TRBV7-3 ASSKGGRGTEAF
TRBJ1-2 TRBV30 AWSAGGTGYGYT
TRBJ2-5 TRBV24-1 ATSDTGTGVETQY
TRBJ2-1 TRBV28 ASSLESGGFSYNEQF
TRBJ1-2 TRBV28 ASSPGTDFYGYT
TRBJ1-2 TRBV4-1 ASSQENKGRVYGYT
TRBJ2-1 TRBV6-2/TRBV6-3 ASSYDPDRTQGYLQF
TRBJ1-4 TRBV6-5 ASRRTGATNEKLF
TRBJ1-1 TRBV5-1 ASTAGGNTEAF
TRBJ1-2 TRBV28 ASSSGQGHYGYT
TRBJ1-1 TRBV3-1/TRBV3-2 ASSLAWGSRVEAF
TRBJ1-3 TRBV21-1 ASNHRVGGVWRLVTGNTIY
TRBJ1-1 TRBV11-3 ASSLDRKGGKNTEAF
TRBJ2-2 TRBV6-4 ASSDPLTGGDTGELF
TRBJ1-5 TRBV6-5 ASSRGQGSNQPQH
TRBJ2-6 TRBV2 ASSHPGASGANVLT
TRBJ1-1 TRBV10-1 ARLCDYKNTEAF
TRBJ2-3 TRBV4-1 ATLSRRADTQY
TRBJ2-7 TRBV6-2/TRBV6-3 ASSLPGTYEQY
TRBJ1-2 TRBV7-9 ASSSSGTTINYGYT
TRBJ2-1 TRBV12-3/TRBV12-4 ASSQTGDEQF
TRBJ2-7 TRBV7-9 ASSFQGPYEQY
TRBJ1-2 TRBV25-1 ASSRGVTNYGYT
TRBJ2-5 TRBV7-2 ASTPYTRGTQY
TRBJ1-3 TRBV5-1 ASSLGVGLESGLY
TRBJ2-3 TRBV7-3 ASSPDSARDTQY
TRBJ1-1 TRBV30 AWNRQGKTEAF
TRBJ1-1 TRBV5-1 ASSLDRADTEAF
TRBJ1-1 TRBV7-2 ASSLSETREAF
TRBJ2-1 TRBV7-2 ASSLGLAGREQF
TRBJ1-1 TRBV5-5 ASSFRLGEAPEAF
TRBJ2-4 TRBV27 ASRKAGLTKNIQY
TRBJ1-4 TRBV5-1 ASSLGQGNEKLF
TRBJ1-1 TRBV4-1 ASSQGDRVNTEAF
TRBJ2-3 TRBV5-1 ASSPGQRADTQY